The entry that follows covers one TCR beta chain sequence. The antigen is not known. This sample was taken from a study of T cells in Graves' hyperthyroidism and ophthalmopathy. Study-level results: In blood, most of the thyroid clonotypes expanded above 0.001 were also present.

Subjects with ophthalmopathy showed a Clinical Activity Score no lower than 3, a NOSPECS grade no lower than 4, and a duration shorter than 3 months. Thyroid ultrasound and orbital computed tomography, with clinical symptoms and serum thyroxine and TRAb, informed diagnoses. The CDR3 loop spans 13 amino acids. J lost 1 base, V lost 9 bases, and 6 bases had no gene match. The germline CDR1 and CDR2 sequences are SGDLS and YYNGEE. Using RNA transcripts as the source, TCR beta CDR3 regions were amplified. TCR CDR3 underwent first-round RT-PCR with the HTBI primer set. TCRdb analysed the multiplex PCR reads with MiXCR anew, one entry per CDR3 protein. Seen here are fewer than 550,000 distinct CDR3 sequences, about 24% observed once, and the top ten hold over 9%.

This chain connects TRBV9 to TRBJ2-7; 8 bases align to TRBD2. The sequencing input was blood. This clonotype originated in a woman younger than 45 with Graves' ophthalmopathy. For the CDR3, the DNA is TGTGCCAACATACTAGCGGCATCCTACGAGCAGTACTTC. This sequence encodes CANILAASYEQYF.